This T cell receptor (beta chain) was captured in a study of Ad26.COV2.S vaccination and SARS-CoV-2 variants. Notes on the study in general: There was reportedly substantial breadth in spike-specific CD8+ and CD4+ T cell responses after vaccination.

Germline V lookup: CDR1 LGHNA, CDR2 YSLEER. V was pared by 1 base and J by 6 bases, with 7 bases between. The CDR3 length is 12 residues. The treatment here: 15 to 20 received Ad26.COV2.S at low or high dose, single or two shots; about five received placebo; per-sample allocation not given. Day 63 following the first vaccine or placebo injection was when the samples were taken. This clone was recorded a few times. Its antigen is not identified. The data were produced by immunoSEQ multiplex PCR, yet TCRdb's version contains in-frame clones alone and is incomplete. The repertoire consists of fewer than 900,000 clones, with around 92% occurring once and the leading ten covering approximately 1.5%.

The receptor's source is a person aged 18-65 years who received the Ad26.COV2.S COVID-19 vaccine or a placebo. V gene TRBV4-3 combines with J gene TRBJ2-7, with D tentatively TRBD1 (6 bases). The sequencing here drew on peripheral blood, taken in a trial of Ad26.COV2.S vaccine versus placebo. For the CDR3, the DNA is TGCGCCAGCAGCCAAGGGACAGCCGAGCAGTACTTC. Residues: CASSQGTAEQYF.